This TCR beta chain was retrieved from a study of cytomegalovirus exposure and HLA in healthy donors. Findings and caveats of the study: Follow-up analysis later connected one missense variant in DCLRE1C with trimming of TCR beta V- and J-genes. DRB1 had the most TCR associations and HLA-C the fewest, a later analysis found, with rates varying by HLA locus. An observed cluster of highly shared sequence variants was recorded as a likely sequencing artifact. After further analysis at a later stage, roughly 16,000 TCR beta sequences were associated with HLA alleles at 0.05 false discovery rate.

Turning to this clone: The antigen is not known.

With 60 Vbeta and 13 Jbeta primers, the PCR was carried out. Generated by immunoSEQ multiplex PCR, the TCRdb table keeps only in-frame clones and is missing some. The sample has some 220,000 clones; around 83% are singletons. V lost 6 bases and J lost 5; bases outside the gene matches: 7. The CDR3 totals 14 residues. Germline CDR1 KGHSH, CDR2 LQKENI. The sample consisted of PBMCs. The origin of this receptor is a girl aged 2-15 years in good health and CMV-seronegative. V gene TRBV18 combines with J gene TRBJ1-2; 9 bases map to TRBD1. Here the CDR3 DNA reads TGTGCCAGCTCTCTCCGGGACAGGGTGTATGGCTACACCTTC. Its protein is CASSLRDRVYGYTF.